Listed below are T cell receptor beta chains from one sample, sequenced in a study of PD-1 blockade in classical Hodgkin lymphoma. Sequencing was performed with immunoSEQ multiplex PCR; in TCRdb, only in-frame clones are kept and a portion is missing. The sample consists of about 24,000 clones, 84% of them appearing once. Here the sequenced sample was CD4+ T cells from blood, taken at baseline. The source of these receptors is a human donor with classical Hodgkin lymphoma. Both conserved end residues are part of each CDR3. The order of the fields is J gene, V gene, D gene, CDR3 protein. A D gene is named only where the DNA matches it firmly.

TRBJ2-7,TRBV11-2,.,CASSLSMEEQYF
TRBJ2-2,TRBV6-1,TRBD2,CASSEIRLAGESGELFF
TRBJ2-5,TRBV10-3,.,CAISSSVASSETQYF
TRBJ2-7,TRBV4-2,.,CASSQGRDYEQYF
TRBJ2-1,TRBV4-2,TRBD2,CASSRGTSGGLYNEQFF
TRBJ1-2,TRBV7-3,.,CASSLSGLGYTF
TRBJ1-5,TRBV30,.,CAWSVRGGAAQHF
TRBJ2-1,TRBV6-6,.,CASSYGDNEQFF
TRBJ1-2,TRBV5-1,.,CASSATVGPGKGYTF
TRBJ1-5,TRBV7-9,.,CASSLEGWDQPQHF
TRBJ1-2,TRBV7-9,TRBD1,CASSLGDRAHYGYTF
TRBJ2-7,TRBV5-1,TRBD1,CASSLAGTGAYEQYF
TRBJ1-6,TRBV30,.,CAWSREVTRPLHF
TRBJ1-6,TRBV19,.,CASSISKGARGNSPLHF
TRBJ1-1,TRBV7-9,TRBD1,CASSLQGGETEAFF
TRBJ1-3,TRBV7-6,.,CASSLGGSGNTIYF
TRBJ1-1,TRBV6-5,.,CASSWGTDTEAFF
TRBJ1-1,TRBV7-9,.,CASSSMGGWSTTEAFF
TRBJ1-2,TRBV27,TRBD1,CASSRQGGGYTF
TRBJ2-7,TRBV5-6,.,CASSLPVGAGGYEQYF
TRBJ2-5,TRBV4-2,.,CASSQAAGAQEETQYF
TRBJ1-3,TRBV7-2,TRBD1,CASSPGQGGPDTIYF
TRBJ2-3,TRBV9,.,CASSVGQTDTQYF
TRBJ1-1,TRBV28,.,CASRRLQGMNTEAFF
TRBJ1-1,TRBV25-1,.,CASSRDGEGNTEAFF
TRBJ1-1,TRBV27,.,CASSLSHEAFTEAFF
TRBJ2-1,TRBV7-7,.,CASSLALWNEQFF
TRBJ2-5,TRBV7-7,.,CASSLGGALYQETQYF
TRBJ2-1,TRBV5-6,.,CASSRGTEQFF
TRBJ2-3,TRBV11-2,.,CASSLDTSATQYF
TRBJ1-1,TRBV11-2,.,CASSPPGRGATTEAFF
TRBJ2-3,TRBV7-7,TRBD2,CASSRGLAGTDTQYF
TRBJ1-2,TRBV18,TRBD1,CASSPGTGAFDGYTF
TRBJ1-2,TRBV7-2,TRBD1,CASSTRDRALSNYGYTF
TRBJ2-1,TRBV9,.,CASSVGGTSVFEQFF
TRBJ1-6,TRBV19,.,CASTLTVSSYNSPLHF
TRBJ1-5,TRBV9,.,CASSVGSSASNQPQHF
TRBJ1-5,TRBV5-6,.,CASSWRGSNQPQHF
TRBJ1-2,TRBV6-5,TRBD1,CASSYVTGGAYGYTF
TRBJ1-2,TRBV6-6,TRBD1,CASSYAQSDRGNGYTF
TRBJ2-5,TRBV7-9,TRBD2,CASSLAASSGAGETQYF